The TCR beta chain under discussion was sequenced for a study of response to subunit inactivated influenza vaccine. Study-level points and caveats: The authors offered the suggestion that each seasonal influenza vaccination recruits few new T cells.

MiXCR, run by TCRdb on the RT-PCR reads, gives a single entry per CDR3 protein. The sample records about 520,000 distinct CDR3 sequences, approximately 7.2% being singletons. This clonotype was observed a few times. Its matching antigen is unknown. The CDR3 is 17 residues long. The rearrangement links TRBV21-1 to TRBJ1-6; TRBD1 was called by the table and not checked on the DNA. TRBV21-1 constitutes a pseudogene. The TCR comes from a man between 50 and 70 years old who received an inactivated influenza vaccine. This specimen was PBMCs from blood, taken around 2 years after vaccination. The DNA for the CDR3 is TGTGCCAGCAGCAAAAGGAGGGGGCACCCCTATAATTCACCCCTCCACTTT. It is translated as CASSKRRGHPYNSPLHF.